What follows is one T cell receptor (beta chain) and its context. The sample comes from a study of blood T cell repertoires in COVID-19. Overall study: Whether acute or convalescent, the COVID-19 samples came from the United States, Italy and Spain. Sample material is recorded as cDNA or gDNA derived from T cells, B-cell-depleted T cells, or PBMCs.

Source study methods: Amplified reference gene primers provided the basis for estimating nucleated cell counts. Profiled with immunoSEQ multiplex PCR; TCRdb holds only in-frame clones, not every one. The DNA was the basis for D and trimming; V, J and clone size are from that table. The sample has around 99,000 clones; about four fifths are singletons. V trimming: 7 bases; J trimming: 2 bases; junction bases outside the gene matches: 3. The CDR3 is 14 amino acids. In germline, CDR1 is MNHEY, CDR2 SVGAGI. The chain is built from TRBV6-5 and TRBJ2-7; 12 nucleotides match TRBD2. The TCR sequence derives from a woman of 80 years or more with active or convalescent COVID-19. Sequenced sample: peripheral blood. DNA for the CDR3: TGTGCCAGCAAACCTAGCGGGAGGGCCTACGAGCAGTACTTC. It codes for CASKPSGRAYEQYF.